This T cell receptor beta chain was recorded in a study of blood T cell repertoires in COVID-19. Whole-study context: The samples span acute and convalescent COVID-19 from the United States, Italy and Spain. T cells, B-cell-depleted T cells, or PBMCs supplied cDNA or gDNA.

The CDR3 has 18 amino acids. Germline CDR1 LNHDA, CDR2 SQIVND (reference sequence). Trimming at V came to 0 bases and at J to 4 bases, leaving 9 bases not matched to a gene. Original methodology: Scientists estimated how many nucleated cells there were by amplifying reference gene primers. Method: immunoSEQ multiplex PCR; TCRdb's copy keeps in-frame clones and lacks some. V, J and clone size derive from that table, while D and trimming were established from the DNA sequence. The sample has 55,000 to 70,000 clones, 86% seen once. The V and J genes are TRBV19 and TRBJ2-2; 9 positions agree with TRBD2. Sequencing was carried out using peripheral blood. The sequence was collected from a man in his fifties with acute or convalescent COVID-19. The CDR3 DNA reads as TGTGCCAGTAGTATAGATGGGGTCGGACTAGCGATCACCGGGGAGCTGTTTTTT. This gives the protein CASSIDGVGLAITGELFF.